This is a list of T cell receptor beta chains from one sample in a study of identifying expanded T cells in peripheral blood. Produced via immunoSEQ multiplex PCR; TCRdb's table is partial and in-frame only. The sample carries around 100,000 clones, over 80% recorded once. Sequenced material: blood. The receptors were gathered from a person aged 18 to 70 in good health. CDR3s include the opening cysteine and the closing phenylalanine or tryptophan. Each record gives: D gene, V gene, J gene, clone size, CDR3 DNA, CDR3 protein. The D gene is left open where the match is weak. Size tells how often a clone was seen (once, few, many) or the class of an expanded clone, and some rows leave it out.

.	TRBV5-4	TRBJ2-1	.	TGTGCCAGCAGCTCGGTGTCCCGAGGGAATGAGCAGTTCTTC	CASSSVSRGNEQFF
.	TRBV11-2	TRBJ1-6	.	TGTGCCAGCAGGAGGGGGGAGGGGGGCCCCCTCCACTTT	CASRRGEGGPLHF
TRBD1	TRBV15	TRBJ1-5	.	TGTGCCACCAGCAGCCGGGACAGGGGATACAATCAGCCCCAGCATTTT	CATSSRDRGYNQPQHF
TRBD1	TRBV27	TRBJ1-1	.	TGTGCCAGCCTTCGACAGGGGACCACTGAAGCTTTCTTT	CASLRQGTTEAFF
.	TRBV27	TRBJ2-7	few	TGTGCCAGCAGTTTTGGGGCAGGCTACGAGCAGTACTTC	CASSFGAGYEQYF
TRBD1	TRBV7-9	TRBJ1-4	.	TGTGCCAGCAGCCTGACAGGGGGGATTTTCGAAAAACTGTTTTTT	CASSLTGGIFEKLFF
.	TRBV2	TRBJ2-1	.	TGTGCCAGCAGTGAAAGTTCGGTGGCAGGGTTCTTC	CASSESSVAGFF
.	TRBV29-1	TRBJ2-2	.	TGCAGCGTTGAAAGACAGACCACCGGGGAGCTGTTTTTT	CSVERQTTGELFF
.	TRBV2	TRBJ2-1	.	TGTGCCATCTATGGGGGTCTCTCCTACAATGAGCAGTTCTTC	CAIYGGLSYNEQFF
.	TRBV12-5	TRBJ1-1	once	TGTGCTAGTGCCCCCCGGTCGGCGAACACTGAAGCTTTCTTT	CASAPRSANTEAFF
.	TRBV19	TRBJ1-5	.	TGTGCCAGTAGTGGGGGTGTACCCCGCAATCAGCCCCAGCATTTT	CASSGGVPRNQPQHF
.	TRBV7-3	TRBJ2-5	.	TGTGCCAGCAGACTGGGGGGCTCCCCCACAGAGACCCAGTACTTC	CASRLGGSPTETQYF
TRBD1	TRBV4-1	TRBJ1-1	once	TGCGCCAGCAGCCGGCAGGGGGCGCGGGATGAAGCTTTCTTT	CASSRQGARDEAFF
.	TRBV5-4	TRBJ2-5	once	TGTGCCAGCGGCCCTGTGGGTTACCAAGAGACCCAGTACTTC	CASGPVGYQETQYF
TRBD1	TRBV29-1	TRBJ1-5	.	TGCAGCGTTGTCACAGGGGGGGGTCAGCCCCAGCATTTT	CSVVTGGGQPQHF
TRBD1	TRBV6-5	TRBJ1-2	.	TGTGCCAGCAGTTACACACGGTTTGACAGGGGCTATGGCTACACCTTC	CASSYTRFDRGYGYTF
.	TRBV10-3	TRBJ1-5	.	TGTGCCATCAGTGATCTGGGGACCAATCAGCCCCAGCATTTT	CAISDLGTNQPQHF
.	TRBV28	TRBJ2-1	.	TGTGCCAGCAGTTTTGCGAGGGACCGCTCCTACAATGAGCAGTTCTTC	CASSFARDRSYNEQFF
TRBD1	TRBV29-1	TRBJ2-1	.	TGCAGCGTCCTCAGGGGGCTTAATGAGCAGTTCTTC	CSVLRGLNEQFF
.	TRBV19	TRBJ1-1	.	TGTGCCAGTAGTATAGATCGGGGGGCTGATACTGAAGCTTTCTTT	CASSIDRGADTEAFF